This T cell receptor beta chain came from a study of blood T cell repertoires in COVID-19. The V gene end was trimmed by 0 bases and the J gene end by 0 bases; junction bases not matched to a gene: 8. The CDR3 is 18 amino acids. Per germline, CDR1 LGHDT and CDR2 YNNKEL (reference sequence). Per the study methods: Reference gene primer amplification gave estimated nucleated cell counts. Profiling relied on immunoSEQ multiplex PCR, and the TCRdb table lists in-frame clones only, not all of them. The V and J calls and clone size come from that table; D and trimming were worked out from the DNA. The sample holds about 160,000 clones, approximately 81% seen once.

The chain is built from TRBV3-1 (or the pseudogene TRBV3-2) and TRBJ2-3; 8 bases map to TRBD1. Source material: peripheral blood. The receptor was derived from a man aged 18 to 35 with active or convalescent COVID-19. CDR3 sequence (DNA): TGTGCCAGCAGCCAAGAGGGACAGGCCCTTCCTAGCACAGATACGCAGTATTTT. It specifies CASSQEGQALPSTDTQYF.